A single sample gave rise to the 31 T cell receptor beta chains below, sequenced in a study of T cells after somatic rescue of genetic block. Some clones are missing from TCRdb's copy, which holds only in-frame ones; the method was immunoSEQ multiplex PCR. The repertoire holds tens of thousands of clones, with 92% as singletons. The sample consisted of peripheral blood mononuclear cells (PBMCs). These receptor sequences come from a man aged 40-55 years.

The chain uses TRBV15 and TRBJ2-1; either TRBD1 or TRBD2 may fit D (5 bases each). Germline V gene sequence: CDR1 LNHNV, CDR2 YYDKDF (reference sequence). Trimming removed 1 base at V and 5 bases at J, with 9 bases between. The length of the CDR3 is 14 residues. CDR3 DNA: TGTGCCACCAGCAGAGGGGGGACCAACAATGAGCAGTTCTTC. Encoded protein: CATSRGGTNNEQFF.

This chain uses TRBV4-2 with TRBJ2-1; 10 nucleotides align to TRBD2. Trimming took 4 bases from V and 4 from J; bases not matched to a gene: 10. The CDR3 runs 17 residues. Germline-derived CDR1 and CDR2 are LGHNA and YNFKEQ. The CDR3 spells CASSRTDGTSDYNEQFF. The CDR3 bases are TGTGCCAGCAGCCGAACGGACGGGACTAGCGATTACAATGAGCAGTTCTTC.

The chain couples TRBV19 to TRBJ2-3, with D tentatively TRBD2 (6 bases). The CDR3 totals 14 residues. Trimming removed 3 bases from V and 1 base from J, with 8 bases in between. In germline, CDR1 is LNHDA, CDR2 SQIVND (reference sequence). The CDR3 DNA follows: TGTGCCAGTAGTATTCCGGGAGGCACAGATACGCAGTATTTT. It is translated as CASSIPGGTDTQYF.

The gene calls are TRBV5-1 and TRBJ2-7, with D hard to call. The CDR3 loop spans 14 amino acids. With 4 bases removed from V and 6 bases from J, the gap between germline ends came to 17 bases. The germline V gene encodes CDR1 SGHRS and CDR2 YFSETQ. The CDR3 spells CASSPGISPIEQYF. CDR3 in DNA: TGCGCCAGCAGCCCTGGCATCTCCCCAATCGAGCAGTACTTC. The full variable domain, its missing parts supplied by reference TRBV5-1 and TRBJ2-7, is KAGVTQTPRYLIKTRGQQVTLSCSPISGHRSVSWYQQTPGQGLQFLFEYFSETQRNKGNFPGRFSGRQFSNSRSEMNVSTLELGDSALYLCASSPGISPIEQYFGPGTRLTVT.

This clone was found once. The chain carries TRBV6-5 and TRBJ2-2; perhaps TRBD1 as D (5 bases). V gave up 0 bases and J gave up 2 bases, with 7 bases separating them. CDR3 length: 15 residues. Germline V CDR1 and CDR2: MNHEY, SVGAGI. CDR3 sequence: CASSYSDTNTGELFF. The CDR3 DNA reads as TGTGCCAGCAGTTACTCGGACACCAACACCGGGGAGCTGTTTTTT.

The chain is built from TRBV7-9 and TRBJ1-4; tentatively, D is TRBD1 (5 bases). This CDR3 contains 14 residues. Germline CDR1 SEHNR, CDR2 FQNEAQ (reference sequence). Trimming took off 8 bases at V and 1 base at J, with 11 bases between the two ends. The chain's CDR3 is CASRGWLTNEKLFF. The CDR3 coding sequence is TGTGCCAGCCGGGGGTGGTTAACTAATGAAAAACTGTTTTTT.

CDR3 residues: CASSPRGGGSSTDTQYF. CDR3 DNA sequence: TGTGCCAGCAGCCCCAGAGGGGGGGGGTCGAGCACAGATACGCAGTATTTT. This rearrangement joins TRBV9 to TRBJ2-3, with D possibly matching TRBD2 (7 bases). CDR1 is SGDLS, CDR2 YYNGEE, per germline. The CDR3 totals 17 residues. Trimming took off 4 bases at V and 0 bases at J, with 18 bases between the two ends.

The chain joins TRBV10-2 to TRBJ1-4, with 9 bases matching TRBD1. From germline, CDR1 is WSHSY and CDR2 SAAADI. The CDR3 loop spans 15 amino acids. V dropped 3 bases and J dropped 8; count of bases not matched to a gene: 7. CDR3 sequence (DNA): TGCGCCAGCAGTGACCCGGGACAGGGAGACGAAAAACTGTTTTTT. Translated, it gives CASSDPGQGDEKLFF.

The rearrangement links TRBV11-1 to TRBJ2-7, with 9 bases identical to TRBD1. This CDR3 comprises 17 residues. CDR1 is SGHAT, CDR2 FQDESV, per germline (reference sequence). V was pared by 2 bases and J by 2 bases, with 10 bases of the junction left unmatched. CDR3 loop: CASSLPGGTGLTYEQYF. The CDR3 DNA reads TGTGCCAGCAGCTTACCCGGCGGGACAGGGCTCACCTACGAGCAGTACTTC.

The rearrangement links TRBV19 to TRBJ2-1, with a tentative D call TRBD2 (7 bases). Germline loops: CDR1 LNHDA, CDR2 SQIVND (reference sequence). CDR3 length: 16 residues. Trimming took off 5 bases at V and 0 bases at J, with 14 bases between the two ends. The CDR3 DNA reads TGTGCCAGTAGTGTTAGGGGGGGAAGCTCCTACAATGAGCAGTTCTTC. Its translation: CASSVRGGSSYNEQFF.

The chain uses TRBV18 and TRBJ1-2; 7 positions agree with TRBD1. Germline values: CDR1 KGHSH, CDR2 LQKENI. The CDR3 has 16 amino acids. Unmatched junction bases numbered 10, after V lost 3 bases and J lost 3 bases. CDR3 coding DNA: TGTGCCAGCTCACCCTACAGCCGGGACAGCGACTATGGCTACACCTTC. Amino acids: CASSPYSRDSDYGYTF. The variable domain in full, with the rest retrieved from reference TRBV18 and TRBJ1-2, is NAGVMQNPRHLVRRRGQEARLRCSPMKGHSHVYWYRQLPEEGLKFMVYLQKENIIDESGMPKERFSAEFPKEGPSILRIQQVVRGDSAAYFCASSPYSRDSDYGYTFGSGTRLTVV.

This chain links TRBV19 with TRBJ1-5, with TRBD1 matching 9 bases. The V segment lost 5 bases and the J segment 6 bases; nucleotides outside the gene matches: 11. Germline loops: CDR1 LNHDA, CDR2 SQIVND (reference sequence). This CDR3 has 16 amino acids. The CDR3 DNA sequence: TGTGCCAGTAGTGCTTCCGGGACAGGGTTCATTCAGCCCCAGCATTTT. It is translated as CASSASGTGFIQPQHF.

V gene TRBV7-9 combines with J gene TRBJ2-1; 11 positions match TRBD2. Unmatched junction bases numbered 7, after V lost 1 base and J lost 5 bases. The germline gives CDR1 SEHNR, CDR2 FQNEAQ (reference sequence). The CDR3 runs to 17 residues. For the CDR3, the DNA is TGTGCCAGCAGCTTAGGTATACTAGCGGGGGCGGACAATGAGCAGTTCTTC. Protein sequence: CASSLGILAGADNEQFF. Combining the CDR3 with reference TRBV7-9 and TRBJ2-1 gives the whole variable domain DTGVSQNPRHKITKRGQNVTFRCDPISEHNRLYWYRQTLGQGPEFLTYFQNEAQLEKSRLLSDRFSAERPKGSFSTLEIQRTEQGDSAMYLCASSLGILAGADNEQFFGPGTRLTVL.

The chain has TRBV19 and TRBJ2-2; 10 positions match TRBD1. J gave up 5 bases and V 6 bases, and 3 bases lay outside the gene matches. Germline CDR1 is LNHDA and CDR2 is SQIVND (reference sequence). The CDR3 length is 14 residues. CDR3 DNA: TGTGCCAGTAGCCGGGACAGGGGTACCGGGGAGCTGTTTTTT. Amino acid sequence: CASSRDRGTGELFF.

The J gene is TRBJ2-1, the V gene TRBV27; D possibly corresponds to TRBD2 (5 bases). Germline V gives CDR1 MNHEY, CDR2 SMNVEV (reference sequence). Trimming cost V 2 bases and J 1 base, with 12 bases left between them. The CDR3 contains 16 residues. The chain's CDR3 is CASSLILAMSYNEQFF. CDR3 bases: TGTGCCAGCAGTTTAATCCTAGCTATGTCCTACAATGAGCAGTTCTTC.

This chain links TRBV30 with TRBJ1-2; 7 bases line up with TRBD1. Trimming took 5 bases from V and 5 from J; bases not matched to a gene: 5. Germline V gives CDR1 GTSNPN, CDR2 SVGIG (reference sequence). This CDR3 has 12 residues. The chain's CDR3 is CAWSTGPYGYTF. Here the CDR3 DNA reads TGTGCCTGGTCGACAGGGCCGTATGGCTACACCTTC.

The gene calls are TRBV6-5 and TRBJ2-5; TRBD1 matches 9 bases. Germline values: CDR1 MNHEY, CDR2 SVGAGI. This CDR3 comprises 11 residues. V lost 5 bases, J lost 10 bases, and 2 bases stayed unmatched. The CDR3 is CASSRDRDQYF. The CDR3 DNA reads as TGTGCCAGCAGTCGGGACAGGGACCAGTACTTC.

The genes are TRBV4-1 and TRBJ2-2, with 9 bases matching TRBD2. The ends lost 7 bases at V and 4 bases at J; junction bases unmatched: 4. CDR3 size: 14 residues. Per the germline V gene, CDR1 is MGHRA and CDR2 is YSYEKL. CDR3 residues: CASTYSGSTGELFF. The CDR3 DNA reads as TGCGCCAGCACGTATAGCGGGAGCACCGGGGAGCTGTTTTTT.

The chain carries TRBV6-1 and TRBJ1-6; no clear D. Looked up from germline, CDR1 is MNHNS and CDR2 is SASEGT. V lost 8 bases, J lost 6 bases, and 17 bases lay in between. CDR3 length: 15 amino acids. In DNA form, the CDR3 reads TGTGCCAGCGGAACCAGGTCACCTTCTAATTCACCCCTCCACTTT. The encoded protein is CASGTRSPSNSPLHF.

The chain links TRBV2 to TRBJ2-7, with 10 bases identical to TRBD1. V lost 7 bases and J lost 6; bases outside the gene matches: 6. CDR3 length: 13 residues. CDR1 SNHLY and CDR2 FYNNEI come from the germline V gene. This chain's CDR3 is CASNDRTGGEQYF. The CDR3 nucleotides are TGTGCCAGCAATGATCGGACAGGGGGCGAGCAGTACTTC.

The J gene is TRBJ1-6, the V gene TRBV5-4; a possible D gene is TRBD1 (5 bases). Trimming removed 4 bases from V and 0 bases from J, with 17 bases in between. Germline V lookup: CDR1 SGHNT, CDR2 YYREEE (reference sequence). The CDR3 extends over 18 amino acids. CDR3 loop: CASSGTGAKSSYNSPLHF. CDR3 nucleotide sequence: TGTGCCAGCAGCGGGACGGGCGCAAAGAGCTCCTATAATTCACCCCTCCACTTT.

The chain recombines TRBV5-4 with TRBJ1-6; 11 nucleotides match TRBD1. Germline V gene data show CDR1 as SGHNT and CDR2 as YYREEE (reference sequence). The CDR3 runs 17 residues. The trim removed 4 bases at V and 4 bases at J, leaving 7 bases unmatched. CDR3 sequence (DNA): TGTGCCAGCAGCGAACTTGGGACAGGGGGTTATAATTCACCCCTCCACTTT. It is translated as CASSELGTGGYNSPLHF. The full variable domain, in which reference TRBV5-4 and TRBJ1-6 provide the parts outside the CDR3, is ETGVTQSPTHLIKTRGQQVTLRCSSQSGHNTVSWYQQALGQGPQFIFQYYREEENGRGNFPPRFSGLQFPNYSSELNVNALELDDSALYLCASSELGTGGYNSPLHFGNGTRLTVT.

V usage is TRBV7-2 and J usage is TRBJ2-3; 7 bases align to TRBD2. Germline trimming cut 1 base from V and 1 base from J; bases unmatched to any gene: 2. The CDR3 covers 15 residues. CDR1 and CDR2 (germline): SGHTA, FQGNSA. The CDR3 DNA is TGTGCCAGCAGCTTAGGGGGGGGTGGCACAGATACGCAGTATTTT. Encoded protein: CASSLGGGGTDTQYF.

The count of this clone is one. The chain is built from TRBV6-5 and TRBJ2-1, with 11 bases that match TRBD1. This CDR3 spans 16 amino acids. Trimming at V came to 0 bases and at J to 3 bases, leaving 1 base not matched to a gene. Germline V gives CDR1 MNHEY, CDR2 SVGAGI. In DNA form, the CDR3 reads TGTGCCAGCAGTTACTCCGGGACAGGGGGCTACAATGAGCAGTTCTTC. Residues: CASSYSGTGGYNEQFF.

This clone was observed once. The J gene is TRBJ2-5, the V gene TRBV2, with D perhaps matching TRBD1 (5 bases). With 7 bases removed from V and 4 bases from J, the gap between germline ends came to 10 bases. Germline V gene lookup returns CDR1 SNHLY and CDR2 FYNNEI. The CDR3 sequence is 12 residues long. In DNA, the CDR3 is TGTGCCAGCATAGGAGACAGAGAGACCCAGTACTTC. Translation gives CASIGDRETQYF.

This clone was recorded once. This chain joins TRBV5-1 and TRBJ2-5; D gene ambiguous. The length of the CDR3 is 14 residues. The V and J ends lost 0 bases and 5 bases respectively, with 11 bases between them. Germline CDR1 and CDR2: SGHRS and YFSETQ. The CDR3, as DNA: TGCGCCAGCAGCTTGGAGGGAAATGGGGAGACCCAGTACTTC. This encodes CASSLEGNGETQYF.

The sample holds one count of this clone. This CDR3 is CASSPDPGASGANVLTF. The CDR3 coding sequence is TGTGCCAGCAGCCCAGACCCAGGGGCCTCTGGGGCCAACGTCCTGACTTTC. V and J are TRBV4-2 and TRBJ2-6; a possible D gene is TRBD1 (6 bases). CDR1 and CDR2 from the germline V gene are LGHNA and YNFKEQ. V lost 4 bases and J lost 0, with 13 bases in between. The CDR3 is made up of 17 amino acids.

The chain joins TRBV18 to TRBJ2-6; 8 nucleotides agree with TRBD2. CDR3 length: 17 amino acids. Trimming at V came to 6 bases and at J to 2 bases, leaving 9 bases not matched to a gene. Germline CDR1 KGHSH, CDR2 LQKENI. The CDR3 here is CASSAGTRGTGANVLTF. The CDR3 nucleotides read TGTGCCAGCTCGGCCGGGACTAGGGGAACTGGGGCCAACGTCCTGACTTTC. The whole variable domain, filled in from reference TRBV18 and TRBJ2-6, reads NAGVMQNPRHLVRRRGQEARLRCSPMKGHSHVYWYRQLPEEGLKFMVYLQKENIIDESGMPKERFSAEFPKEGPSILRIQQVVRGDSAAYFCASSAGTRGTGANVLTFGAGSRLTVL.

This clone came up once. The rearrangement uses TRBV6-5 and TRBJ2-7; 12 nucleotides agree with TRBD2. The germline V gene has CDR1 MNHEY and CDR2 SVGAGI. V lost 6 bases and J lost 7; bases outside the gene matches: 10. The CDR3 is 15 amino acids. The CDR3 reads CASRLLAGGYNEQYF. CDR3 nucleotide sequence: TGTGCCAGCAGGCTTCTAGCGGGAGGGTATAATGAGCAGTACTTC.

V gene TRBV5-4 combines with J gene TRBJ2-1; 8 bases line up with TRBD2. CDR1 is SGHNT, CDR2 YYREEE, per germline (reference sequence). The junction had 6 bases not matched to a gene; V was cut back by 1 base and J by 12 bases. This CDR3 is built from 13 residues. CDR3 sequence (DNA): TGTGCCAGCAGCTTGAGCGGGGGCCCCAGGCAGTTCTTC. Translated: CASSLSGGPRQFF.

This rearrangement joins TRBV4-2 to TRBJ2-3; a weak D match, TRBD2 (5 bases). The CDR3 has 15 residues. Germline lookup yields CDR1 LGHNA and CDR2 YNFKEQ. Trimming removed 3 bases at V and 0 bases at J, with 10 bases between. CDR3 nucleotide sequence: TGTGCCAGCAGCCACACACTAGTGAGCACAGATACGCAGTATTTT. Residues: CASSHTLVSTDTQYF.